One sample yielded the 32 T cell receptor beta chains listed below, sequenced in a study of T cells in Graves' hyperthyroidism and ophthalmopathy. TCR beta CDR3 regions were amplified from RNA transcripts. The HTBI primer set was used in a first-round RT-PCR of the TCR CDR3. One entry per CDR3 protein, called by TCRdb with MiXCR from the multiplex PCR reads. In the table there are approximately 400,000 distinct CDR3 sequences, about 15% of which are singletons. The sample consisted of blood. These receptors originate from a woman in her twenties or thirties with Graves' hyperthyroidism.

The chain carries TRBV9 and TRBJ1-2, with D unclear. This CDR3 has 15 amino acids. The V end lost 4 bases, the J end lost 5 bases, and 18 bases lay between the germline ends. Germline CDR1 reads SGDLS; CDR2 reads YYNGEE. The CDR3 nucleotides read TGTGCCAGCAGCCCCTCAAACCGGGAATTGTATGGCTACACCTTC. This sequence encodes CASSPSNRELYGYTF.

CDR3 residues: CASSLGTGRDNEQFF. The CDR3 region has the DNA TGTGCCAGCAGCTTGGGGACAGGGCGGGACAATGAGCAGTTCTTC. The V and J genes are TRBV7-3 and TRBJ2-1; 9 bases line up with TRBD1. Germline values: CDR1 SGHTA, CDR2 FQGTGA. Trimming cost V 3 bases and J 5 bases; bases outside gene matches: 5. CDR3 length equals 15 residues.

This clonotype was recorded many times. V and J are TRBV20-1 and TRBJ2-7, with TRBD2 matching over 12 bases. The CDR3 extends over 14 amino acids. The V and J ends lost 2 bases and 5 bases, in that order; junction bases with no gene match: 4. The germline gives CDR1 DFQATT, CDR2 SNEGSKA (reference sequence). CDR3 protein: CSARLAGGPHEQYF. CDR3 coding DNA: TGCAGTGCTAGACTAGCGGGAGGGCCCCACGAGCAGTACTTC.

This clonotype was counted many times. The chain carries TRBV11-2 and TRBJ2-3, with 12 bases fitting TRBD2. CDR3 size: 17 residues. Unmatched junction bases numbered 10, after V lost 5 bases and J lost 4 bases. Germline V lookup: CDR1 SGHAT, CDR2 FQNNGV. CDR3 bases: TGTGCCAGCAGCCAGGGGGCTAGCGGGAGGGTGGCAGATACGCAGTATTTT. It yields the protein CASSQGASGRVADTQYF.

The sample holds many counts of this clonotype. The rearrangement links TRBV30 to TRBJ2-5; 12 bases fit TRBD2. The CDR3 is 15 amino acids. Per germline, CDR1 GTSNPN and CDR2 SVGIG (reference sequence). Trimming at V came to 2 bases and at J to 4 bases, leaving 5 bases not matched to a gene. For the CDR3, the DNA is TGTGCCTGGAGTATTCTACTAGCGGGAGGAGAGACCCAGTACTTC. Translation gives CAWSILLAGGETQYF. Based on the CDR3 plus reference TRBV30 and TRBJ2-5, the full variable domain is SQTIHQWPATLVQPVGSPLSLECTVEGTSNPNLYWYRQAAGRGLQLLFYSVGIGQISSEVPQNLSASRPQDRQFILSSKKLLLSDSGFYLCAWSILLAGGETQYFGPGTRLLVL.

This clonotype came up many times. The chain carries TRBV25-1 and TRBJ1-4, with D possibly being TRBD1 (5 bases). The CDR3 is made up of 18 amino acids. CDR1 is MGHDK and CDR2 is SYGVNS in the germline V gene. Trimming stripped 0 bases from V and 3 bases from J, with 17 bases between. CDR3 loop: CASSEYRDGSGANEKLFF. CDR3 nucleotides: TGTGCCAGCAGTGAATACCGGGACGGCTCGGGAGCTAATGAAAAACTGTTTTTT.

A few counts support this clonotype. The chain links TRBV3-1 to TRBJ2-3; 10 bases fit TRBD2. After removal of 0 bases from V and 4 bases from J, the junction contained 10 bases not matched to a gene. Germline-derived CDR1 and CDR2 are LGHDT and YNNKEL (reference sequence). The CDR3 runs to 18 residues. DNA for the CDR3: TGTGCCAGCAGCCAAGATCCCCTAGCGGGAGAGGAGGCAGATACGCAGTATTTT. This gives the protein CASSQDPLAGEEADTQYF.

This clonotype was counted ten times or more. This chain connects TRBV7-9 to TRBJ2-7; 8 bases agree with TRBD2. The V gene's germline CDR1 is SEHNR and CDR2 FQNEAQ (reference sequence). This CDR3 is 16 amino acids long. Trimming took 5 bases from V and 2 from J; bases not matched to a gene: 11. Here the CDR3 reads CASSGGAGGLPYEQYF. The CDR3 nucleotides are TGTGCCAGCAGCGGCGGGGCGGGAGGACTACCCTACGAGCAGTACTTC. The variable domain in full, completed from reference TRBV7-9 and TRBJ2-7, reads DTGVSQNPRHKITKRGQNVTFRCDPISEHNRLYWYRQTLGQGPEFLTYFQNEAQLEKSRLLSDRFSAERPKGSFSTLEIQRTEQGDSAMYLCASSGGAGGLPYEQYFGPGTRLTVT.

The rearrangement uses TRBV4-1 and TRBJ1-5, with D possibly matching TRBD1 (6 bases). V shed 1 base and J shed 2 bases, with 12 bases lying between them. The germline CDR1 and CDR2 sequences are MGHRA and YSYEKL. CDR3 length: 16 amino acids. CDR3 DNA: TGCGCCAGCAGCCAAGGGAGGGGGTTGGGCAATCAGCCCCAGCATTTT. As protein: CASSQGRGLGNQPQHF.

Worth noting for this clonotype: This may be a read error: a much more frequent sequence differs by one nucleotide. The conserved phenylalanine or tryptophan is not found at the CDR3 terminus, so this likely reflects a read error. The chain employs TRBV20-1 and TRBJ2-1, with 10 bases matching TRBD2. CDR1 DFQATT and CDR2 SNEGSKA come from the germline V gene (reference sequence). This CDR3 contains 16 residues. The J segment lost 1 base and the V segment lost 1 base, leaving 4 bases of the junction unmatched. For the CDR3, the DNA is TGCAGTGCTAGAGTAAGCGGGAGGGGATCCTACAATGAGCAGTTCCTC. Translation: CSARVSGRGSYNEQFL.

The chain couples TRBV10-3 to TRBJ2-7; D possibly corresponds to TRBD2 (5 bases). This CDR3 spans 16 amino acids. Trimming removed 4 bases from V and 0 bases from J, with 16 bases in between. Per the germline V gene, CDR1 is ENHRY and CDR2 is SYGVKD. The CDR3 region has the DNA TGTGCCATCAGTGGGACGGGCCCAGCGGACTCCTACGAGCAGTACTTC. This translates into CAISGTGPADSYEQYF.

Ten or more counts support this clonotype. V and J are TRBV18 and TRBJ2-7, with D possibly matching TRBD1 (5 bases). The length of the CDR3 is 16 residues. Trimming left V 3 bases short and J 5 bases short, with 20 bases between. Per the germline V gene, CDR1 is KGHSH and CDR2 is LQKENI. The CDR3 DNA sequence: TGTGCCAGCTCACCTCGCCACCGAACAGGTTCGAACGAGCAGTACTTC. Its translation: CASSPRHRTGSNEQYF.

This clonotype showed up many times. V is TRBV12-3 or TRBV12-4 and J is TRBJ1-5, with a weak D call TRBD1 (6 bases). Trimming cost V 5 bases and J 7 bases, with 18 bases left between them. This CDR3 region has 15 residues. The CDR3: CASSPTGGVSQPQHF. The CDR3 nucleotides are TGTGCCAGCAGTCCGACAGGAGGGGTTAGCCAGCCCCAGCATTTT.

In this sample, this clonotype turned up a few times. The CDR3 is CASQQSDGGRQGWSNQPQHF. CDR3 DNA: TGTGCCAGCCAACAGTCGGACGGGGGAAGACAGGGATGGAGCAATCAGCCCCAGCATTTT. V usage is TRBV7-9 and J usage is TRBJ1-5; TRBD1 matches at 7 bases. This CDR3 comprises 20 residues. The V and J ends lost 8 bases and 1 base, in that order; junction bases with no gene match: 23. Germline lookup yields CDR1 SEHNR and CDR2 FQNEAQ (reference sequence).

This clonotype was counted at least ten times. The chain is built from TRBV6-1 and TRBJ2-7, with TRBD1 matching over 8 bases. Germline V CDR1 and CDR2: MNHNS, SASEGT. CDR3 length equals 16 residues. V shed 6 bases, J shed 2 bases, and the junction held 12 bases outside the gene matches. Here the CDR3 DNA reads TGTGCCAGCAGCTCCTCTCTCTGGGACAGGACCTACGAGCAGTACTTC. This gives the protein CASSSSLWDRTYEQYF.

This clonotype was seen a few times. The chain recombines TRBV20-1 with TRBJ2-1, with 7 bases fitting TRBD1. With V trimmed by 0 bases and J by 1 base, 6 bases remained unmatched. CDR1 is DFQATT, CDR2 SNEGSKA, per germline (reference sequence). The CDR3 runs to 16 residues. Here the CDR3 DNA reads TGCAGTGCTAGAGATGACACAGGGGCATCCTACAATGAGCAGTTCTTC. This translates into CSARDDTGASYNEQFF.

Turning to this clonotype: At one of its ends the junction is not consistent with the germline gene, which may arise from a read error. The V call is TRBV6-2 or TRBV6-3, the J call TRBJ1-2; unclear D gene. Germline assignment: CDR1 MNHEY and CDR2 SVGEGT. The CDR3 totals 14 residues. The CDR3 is CVSSSGYPVDGYTF. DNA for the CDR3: TGTGTCAGCAGTTCGGGCTACCCGGTGGATGGCTACACCTTC.

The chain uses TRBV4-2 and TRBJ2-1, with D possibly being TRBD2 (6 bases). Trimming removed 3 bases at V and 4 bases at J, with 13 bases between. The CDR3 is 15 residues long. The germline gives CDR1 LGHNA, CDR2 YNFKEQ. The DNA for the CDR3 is TGTGCCAGCAGCCAGGGGGAGGTAGATTACAATGAGCAGTTCTTC. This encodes CASSQGEVDYNEQFF.

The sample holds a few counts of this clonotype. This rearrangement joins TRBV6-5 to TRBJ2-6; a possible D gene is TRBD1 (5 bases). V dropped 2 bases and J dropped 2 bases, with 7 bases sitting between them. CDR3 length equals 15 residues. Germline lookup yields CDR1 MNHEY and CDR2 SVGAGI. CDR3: CASSYDRAGANVLTF. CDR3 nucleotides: TGTGCCAGCAGTTACGACAGAGCTGGGGCCAACGTCCTGACTTTC.

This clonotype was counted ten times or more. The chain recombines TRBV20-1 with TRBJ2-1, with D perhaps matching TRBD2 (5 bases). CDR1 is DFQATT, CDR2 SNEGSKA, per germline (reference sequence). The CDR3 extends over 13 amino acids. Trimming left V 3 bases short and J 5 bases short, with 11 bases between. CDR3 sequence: CSASLPGNNEQFF. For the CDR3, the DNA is TGCAGTGCTAGCTTACCGGGGAACAATGAGCAGTTCTTC.

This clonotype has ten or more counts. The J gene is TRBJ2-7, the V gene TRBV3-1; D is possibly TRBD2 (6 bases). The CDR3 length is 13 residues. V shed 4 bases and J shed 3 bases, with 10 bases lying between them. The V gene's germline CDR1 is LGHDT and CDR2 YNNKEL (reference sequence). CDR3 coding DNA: TGTGCCAGCAGCCGCTGGAGGGACTACGAGCAGTACTTC. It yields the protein CASSRWRDYEQYF.

CDR3 coding DNA: TGTGCCAGCAGTTTAAGACAGCTAAACACCGGGGAGCTGTTTTTT. Amino acids: CASSLRQLNTGELFF. V usage is TRBV6-4 and J usage is TRBJ2-2; TRBD1 might be the D (5 bases). This CDR3 is 15 amino acids long. Germline V CDR1 and CDR2: MRHNA, SNTAGT. V was clipped by 5 bases and J by 2 bases, with 12 bases between them.

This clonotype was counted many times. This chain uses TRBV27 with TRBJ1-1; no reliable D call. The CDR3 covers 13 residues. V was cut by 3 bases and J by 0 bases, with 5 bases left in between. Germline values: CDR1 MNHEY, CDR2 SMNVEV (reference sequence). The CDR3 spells CASSFWMNTEAFF. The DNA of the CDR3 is TGTGCCAGCAGTTTTTGGATGAACACTGAAGCTTTCTTT.

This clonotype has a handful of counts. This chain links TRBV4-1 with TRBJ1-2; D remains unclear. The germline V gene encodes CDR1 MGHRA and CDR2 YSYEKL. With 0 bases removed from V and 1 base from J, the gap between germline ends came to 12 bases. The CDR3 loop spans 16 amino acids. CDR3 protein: CASSQEWLDYNYGYTF. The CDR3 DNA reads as TGCGCCAGCAGCCAAGAATGGCTGGACTATAACTATGGCTACACCTTC.

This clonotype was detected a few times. CDR3 coding DNA: TGTGCCAGCAGACAACTAGCGGGAGCCTCCTACGAGCAGTACTTC. Translating it yields CASRQLAGASYEQYF. This chain connects TRBV6-2 or TRBV6-3 to TRBJ2-7, with 11 bases matching TRBD2. The germline V gene encodes CDR1 MNHEY and CDR2 SVGEGT. The V gene end was trimmed by 6 bases and the J gene end by 0 bases; junction bases not matched to a gene: 4. The CDR3 is 15 residues long.

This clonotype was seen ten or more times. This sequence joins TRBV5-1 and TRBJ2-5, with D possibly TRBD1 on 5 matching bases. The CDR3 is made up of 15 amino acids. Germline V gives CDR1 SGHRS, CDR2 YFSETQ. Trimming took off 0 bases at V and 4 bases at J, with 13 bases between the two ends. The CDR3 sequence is CASSLAGNLGETQYF. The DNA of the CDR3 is TGCGCCAGCAGCTTGGCAGGGAACCTGGGAGAGACCCAGTACTTC.

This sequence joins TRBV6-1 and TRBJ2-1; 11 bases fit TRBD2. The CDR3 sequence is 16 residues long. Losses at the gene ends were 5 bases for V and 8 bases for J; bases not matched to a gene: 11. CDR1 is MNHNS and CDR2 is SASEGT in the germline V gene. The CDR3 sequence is CASSPVAGGPSDEQFF. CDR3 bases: TGTGCCAGCAGTCCAGTAGCGGGAGGGCCCTCTGATGAGCAGTTCTTC.

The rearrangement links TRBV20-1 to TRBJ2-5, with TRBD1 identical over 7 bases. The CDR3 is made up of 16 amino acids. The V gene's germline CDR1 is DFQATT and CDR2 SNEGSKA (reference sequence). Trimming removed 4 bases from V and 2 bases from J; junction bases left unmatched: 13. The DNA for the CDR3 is TGCAGTGCTAATCCCTGGGCAGGGGGTCAGCAAGAGACCCAGTACTTC. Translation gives CSANPWAGGQQETQYF.

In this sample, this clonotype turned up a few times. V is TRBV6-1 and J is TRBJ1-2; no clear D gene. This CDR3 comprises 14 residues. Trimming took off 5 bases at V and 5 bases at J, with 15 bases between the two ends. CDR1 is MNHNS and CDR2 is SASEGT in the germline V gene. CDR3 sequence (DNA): TGTGCCAGCAGTCCCCATGAGGTGAATTATGGCTACACCTTC. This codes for CASSPHEVNYGYTF.

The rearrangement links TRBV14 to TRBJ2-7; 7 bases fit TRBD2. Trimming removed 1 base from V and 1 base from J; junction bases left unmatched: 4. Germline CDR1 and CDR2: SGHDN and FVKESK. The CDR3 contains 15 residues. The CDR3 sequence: CASSQGAGPSYEQYF. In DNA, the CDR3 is TGTGCCAGCAGCCAAGGAGCGGGACCTTCCTACGAGCAGTACTTC.

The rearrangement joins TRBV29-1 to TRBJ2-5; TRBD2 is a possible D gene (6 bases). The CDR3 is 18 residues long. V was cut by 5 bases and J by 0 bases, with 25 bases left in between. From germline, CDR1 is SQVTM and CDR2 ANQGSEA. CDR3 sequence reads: CSVYRPRGSGGYQETQYF. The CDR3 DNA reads TGCAGCGTTTACCGTCCGCGAGGGAGTGGAGGGTACCAAGAGACCCAGTACTTC.

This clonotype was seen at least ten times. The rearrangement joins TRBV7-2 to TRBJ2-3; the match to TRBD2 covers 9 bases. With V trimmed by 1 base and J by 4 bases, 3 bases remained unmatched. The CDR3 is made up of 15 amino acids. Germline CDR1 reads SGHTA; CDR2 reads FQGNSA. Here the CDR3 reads CASSLVAGVADTQYF. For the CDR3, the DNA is TGTGCCAGCAGCTTAGTAGCGGGAGTCGCAGATACGCAGTATTTT.